This T cell receptor beta chain was captured in a study of CD8 T cells in Susac syndrome. Purification of the CD8+ and CD4+ T cells relied on negative isolation, and TEMRA cells underwent FACS enrichment. A remark on this clonotype: Its antigen is unidentified.

The CDR3 has 13 amino acids. CDR1 is SQVTM, CDR2 ANQGSEA, per germline. V lost 6 bases and J 6 bases, leaving 14 bases between the germline ends. Overall study results and limits: The study recognized that its TCR sequencing and HLA analysis covered a relatively small number of individuals.

RNA in amounts of about 0.5 to 1 ug was reverse transcribed with random hexamers. The amplification used immunoSEQ multiplex PCR on TCR beta CDR3; it spanned 54 Vbeta and 13 Jbeta. Each CDR3 protein gets one entry after TCRdb re-called the immunoSEQ multiplex PCR reads with MiXCR. The repertoire has some 200,000 distinct CDR3 sequences, approximately 95% of them found once; the top ten carry about 0.088%. The chain combines TRBV29-1 with TRBJ2-2; possibly TRBD1 for D (5 bases). Sequencing was performed on CD4+ T cells from PBMCs. This receptor was taken from a human donor with multiple sclerosis. Written as DNA, the CDR3 is TGCAGCGTAGGGTCAGGGTTGGCCGGGGAGCTGTTTTTT. As protein: CSVGSGLAGELFF.